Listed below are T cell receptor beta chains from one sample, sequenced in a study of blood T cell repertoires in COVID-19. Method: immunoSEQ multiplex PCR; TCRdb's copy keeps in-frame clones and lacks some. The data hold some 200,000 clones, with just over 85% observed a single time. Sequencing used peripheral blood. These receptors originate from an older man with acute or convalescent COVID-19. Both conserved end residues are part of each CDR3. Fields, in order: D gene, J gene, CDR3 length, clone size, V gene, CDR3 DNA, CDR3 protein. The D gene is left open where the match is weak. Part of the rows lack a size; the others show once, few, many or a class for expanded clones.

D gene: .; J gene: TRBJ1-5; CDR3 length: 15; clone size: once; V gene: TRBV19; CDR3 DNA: TGTGCCAGTAGTCCCCGAGCGGGGTTCAATCAGCCCCAGCATTTT; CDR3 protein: CASSPRAGFNQPQHF
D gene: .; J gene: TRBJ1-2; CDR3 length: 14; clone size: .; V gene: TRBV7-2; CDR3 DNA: TGTGCCAGCCAAAGGGCGGGGGTAAACTATGGCTACACCTTC; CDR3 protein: CASQRAGVNYGYTF
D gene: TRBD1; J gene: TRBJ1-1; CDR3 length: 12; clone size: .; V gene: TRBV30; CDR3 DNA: TGTGCCTGGAGTCAGGGGGGCACTGAAGCTTTCTTT; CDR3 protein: CAWSQGGTEAFF
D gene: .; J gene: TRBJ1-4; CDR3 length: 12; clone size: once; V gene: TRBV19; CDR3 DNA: TGTGCCAGTAGTATCGGGGAGGGAAAACTGTTTTTT; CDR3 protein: CASSIGEGKLFF
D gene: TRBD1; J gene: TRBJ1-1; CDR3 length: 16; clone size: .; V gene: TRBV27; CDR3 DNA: TGTGCCAGCAGTCCTAACAGGGGACGGATGAACACTGAAGCTTTCTTT; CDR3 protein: CASSPNRGRMNTEAFF
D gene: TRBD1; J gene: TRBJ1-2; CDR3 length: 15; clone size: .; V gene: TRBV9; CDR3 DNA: TGTGCCAGCAGCGGGGGACAGGGATCCAACTATGGCTACACCTTC; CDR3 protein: CASSGGQGSNYGYTF
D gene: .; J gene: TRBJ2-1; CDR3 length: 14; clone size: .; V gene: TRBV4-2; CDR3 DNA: TGTGCCAGCAGCCCCCGCGGCGTTGGCAATGAGCAGTTCTTC; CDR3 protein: CASSPRGVGNEQFF
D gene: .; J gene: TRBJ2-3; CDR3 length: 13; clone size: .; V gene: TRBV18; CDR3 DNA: TGTGCCAGCTCACCAAACCGCGGGGAGAGTGAGTATTTT; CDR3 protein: CASSPNRGESEYF
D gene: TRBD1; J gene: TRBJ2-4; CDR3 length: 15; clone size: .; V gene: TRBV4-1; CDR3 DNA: TGCGCCAGCAGCCAAGAAGGGGGCCTTAGCGTGATTCAGTACTTC; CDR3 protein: CASSQEGGLSVIQYF
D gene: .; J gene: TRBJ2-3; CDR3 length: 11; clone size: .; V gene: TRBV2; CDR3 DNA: TGTGCCAGCAGGACTAGTTATACGCAGTATTTT; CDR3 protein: CASRTSYTQYF
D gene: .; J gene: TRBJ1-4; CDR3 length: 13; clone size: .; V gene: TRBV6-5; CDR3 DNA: TGTGCCAGCAGGCATGCAGGGAATGAAAAACTGTTTTTT; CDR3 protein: CASRHAGNEKLFF